This record looks at one T cell receptor (beta chain) sequence and its context. What it binds is not known. What was sequenced were expressed TCRB transcripts, since all of the isolated RNA had been reverse transcribed. The method was immunoSEQ multiplex PCR; TCRdb's version includes in-frame clones alone and lacks a portion of them. The data show a few hundred thousand clones, with about 13% seen just once and approximately 0.016% held by the top ten. The data belong to a study of beta chain features in type 1 diabetes. About the study: Cell yields, gender and age were comparable in patients and healthy donors. Broader study findings: In comparison with healthy donors, patients had naive, central memory and Treg TCRB repertoires that appeared more similar. Researchers report that Type 1 diabetes patients had moderately but significantly shorter TCRB CDR3s across all four CD4+ subsets. Cells with high TCR expression could be over-represented when cDNA is sequenced.

V was clipped by 3 bases and J by 10 bases, with 10 bases between them. The CDR3 consists of 11 residues. Germline V gives CDR1 DFQATT, CDR2 SNEGSKA (reference sequence). The source is a woman aged 18-29 years with type 1 diabetes. What was sequenced was naive CD4+ T cells from blood. The J gene is TRBJ2-1, the V gene TRBV20-1, with TRBD2 as a possible D gene (6 bases). For the CDR3, the DNA is TGCAGTGCTAGTCCGGAGGGGGAGCAGTTCTTC. Residues: CSASPEGEQFF.